The entry below gives a single T cell receptor beta chain sequence along with its context. Its target antigen remains unknown. No much larger clone is present one base from it, and per-base qualities are unavailable. The data stem from a study of blood T cell repertoires in COVID-19 (dated by TCRdb to 2020 to 2021). About the study as a whole: The collaborator samples originated in the United States, Italy and Spain and spanned the acute and convalescent phases of COVID-19. The material from the prospective study consisted of cDNA or gDNA derived from T cells, B-cell-depleted T cells, or PBMCs. Deeply sampled blood TCRbeta repertoires from subjects exposed to, actively infected with, or recovered from COVID-19 were included in the dataset. The repertoires were released in a freely available public database meant as a resource for research on the immune response to SARS-CoV-2. The samples were drawn from two sources: the first 160 participants of the ongoing ImmuneRACE study, and over 1,000 subjects contributed by 6 global collaborators. A de-identified subject ID, COVID-19 status, age in years and sex were almost always included in the sample metadata. Where available, HLA class I and class II types were taken from metadata supplied by the sample provider and were not determined by assay-based typing. General study outcomes and caveats: The quantity of clinical and demographic metadata differed by source and by participant and was supplied without curation.

The CDR3 numbers 19 residues from cysteine through phenylalanine. Of all the DNA, just the CDR3 is kept, 57 bases in frame from base 1. CDR1 KGHSH and CDR2 LQKENI are derived from the germline V gene. V has 5 bases trimmed and J has 0 bases trimmed; junction bases matching no gene number 14. The collaborating institutions used their own protocols to collect whole blood in K2EDTA tubes. Collaborator samples were shipped for TCRbeta analysis as frozen whole blood, isolated PBMCs, or DNA extracted from either sample type. TCRbeta CDR3 regions were amplified from genomic DNA by means of the immunoSEQ Assay, a bias-controlled multiplex PCR. The paper's data handling went like this. The number of nucleated cells in each sample was estimated from the amplification of reference gene primers within the assay. To quantify the absolute abundance of each unique TCRbeta CDR3 rearrangement, sequence reads were collapsed and filtered. Productive Simpson clonality was computed per sample as the square root of Simpson's diversity index over productive rearrangements. Imported from immuneACCESS, the table was reduced by TCRdb to in-frame sequences with V and J called. These copies leave out some clones; in studies compared against another copy, an unresolved V gene accounts for under half, and the cause of the remainder is not known. The V and J calls and clone size come from that table; D and trimming were worked out from the DNA. Within this sample are around 140,000 clones, with about 81% of them counted one time only. The top ten clonotypes cover about 18% of the sample.

The chain links TRBV18 with TRBJ1-3; TRBD1 aligns with 9 central bases. The source material was peripheral blood. This clonotype originated in an elderly woman with acute or convalescent COVID-19. The DNA sequence reads TGTGCCAGCTCAATGGGCGTCCCGGGACAGGGTCCCTCTGGAAACACCATATATTTT. Its protein product is CASSMGVPGQGPSGNTIYF.